This T cell receptor (beta chain) was documented in a study of blood T cell repertoires in COVID-19. Across the study: Samples representing acute and convalescent COVID-19 were sourced from the United States, Italy and Spain.

Original processing methods: The assay estimated nucleated cells by amplifying reference gene primers. The repertoire was sequenced with immunoSEQ multiplex PCR; TCRdb's copy has only in-frame clones and lacks some. V and J calls and clone size follow that table, whereas D and trimming were derived from the DNA. The repertoire holds about 56,000 clones, with approximately 92% as singletons. While infection was still active, Seattle patients were enrolled and then followed longitudinally. The receptor was isolated from a woman aged 55-70 years with COVID-19, enrolled during active disease. Sequencing input: peripheral blood.

DNA of the CDR3: TGTGCCAGCAGCTTAGCTAGCGGGAGCAATGAGCAGTTCTTC. Amino acid sequence: CASSLASGSNEQFF. J is TRBJ2-1 and V is TRBV11-2; 10 nucleotides line up with TRBD2. Looked up from germline, CDR1 is SGHAT and CDR2 is FQNNGV. Unmatched junction bases numbered 0, after V lost 1 base and J lost 6 bases. The CDR3 totals 14 residues.